The 11 T cell receptor beta chains presented below share a single source sample, sequenced in a study of T cells expressing NK-cell markers. TCRdb re-called the 5' RACE reads and shows each CDR3 protein once, DNA omitted. Here the sample table reports 500,000 to 600,000 distinct CDR3 sequences. Sample: blood T cells: a sorted CD56 or NKG2C T cell subset, CD4+ or CD8+ T cells, or bulk PBMC T cells (not recorded which). Source of these receptors: a man in his late teens or twenties in good health.

The gene calls are TRBV12-3 or TRBV12-4 and TRBJ2-2; lacking DNA, the TRBD2 call made by TCRdb goes unchecked. The CDR3 runs to 16 residues. CDR3 protein: CASRFSSGSNPGELFF.

V usage is TRBV29-1 and J usage is TRBJ2-4; TCRdb designates TRBD1, a call that cannot be tested without DNA. Germline V gives CDR1 SQVTM, CDR2 ANQGSEA. This CDR3 has 13 residues. Here the CDR3 reads CSVEGQGKNIQYF.

The chain combines TRBV12-3 or TRBV12-4 with TRBJ2-7; absent DNA, TCRdb's TRBD1 call cannot be checked. There are 16 residues in the CDR3. CDR3 loop: CASSLGQGYTSYEQYF.

The chain employs TRBV11-2 and TRBJ2-3; TCRdb gives TRBD1 as the D gene, but with no DNA this cannot be confirmed. Looked up from germline, CDR1 is SGHAT and CDR2 is FQNNGV. The CDR3 sequence is 17 residues long. The CDR3 is CASSLVGGTVNTDTQYF.

This rearrangement joins TRBV19 to TRBJ2-1; the D gene TCRdb calls, TRBD2, cannot be checked with no DNA. The V gene's germline CDR1 is LNHDA and CDR2 SQIVND (reference sequence). The CDR3 spans 15 residues. CDR3 in amino acids: CASSILLAGANEQFF.

The V and J genes are TRBV20-1 and TRBJ2-7; TCRdb lists TRBD1, though no DNA is available to test this call. Germline V gene sequence: CDR1 DFQATT, CDR2 SNEGSKA (reference sequence). The CDR3 spans 14 residues. The CDR3: CSAVGGWAGDEQYF.

The V and J genes are TRBV14 and TRBJ2-5. The CDR3 totals 15 residues. Germline CDR1 SGHDN, CDR2 FVKESK. CDR3 sequence reads: CASSQTEAGQETQYF.

The rearrangement uses TRBV30 and TRBJ2-5; TCRdb's assignment of TRBD1 cannot be checked, as there is no DNA. CDR3 length: 15 amino acids. Germline V gene lookup returns CDR1 GTSNPN and CDR2 SVGIG (reference sequence). The CDR3 loop reads CAWSTGTGGGETQYF.

The chain carries TRBV10-3 and TRBJ2-5; without DNA, the TCRdb call of TRBD1 cannot be checked. The CDR3 extends over 14 amino acids. The V gene's germline CDR1 is ENHRY and CDR2 SYGVKD. Here the CDR3 reads CAISGGSGEETQYF.

This chain connects TRBV27 to TRBJ1-2. The CDR3 extends over 13 amino acids. Germline loops: CDR1 MNHEY, CDR2 SMNVEV (reference sequence). This chain's CDR3 is CASSLSGNYGYTF.

This chain uses TRBV5-1 with TRBJ2-5; no DNA is available, so the TRBD1 call from TCRdb remains unchecked. The CDR3 is made up of 14 amino acids. Germline CDR1 is SGHRS and CDR2 is YFSETQ. The CDR3 protein is CASRISRGKETQYF.